These T cell receptor beta chains were read from a single sample in a study of T-cell reconstitution after alpha-beta-depleted transplantation in children. Each CDR3 protein is one row after TCRdb ran MiXCR on the PCR reads. This sample carries some 200,000 distinct CDR3 sequences, about 14% of them seen once, and the ten largest clones take roughly 13%. Sequenced here: PBMCs from the stem cell graft donor, sampled from the stem cell graft. The receptor set was obtained from a human donor who donated a stem cell graft to a child with acute lymphoblastic leukemia. The CDR3 runs from the conserved cysteine through the conserved F or W.

J gene: TRBJ2-5
V gene: TRBV29-1
CDR3 protein: CSVERSRETQYF

J gene: TRBJ2-2
V gene: TRBV20-1
CDR3 protein: CSARDPGPGELFF

J gene: TRBJ1-1
V gene: TRBV5-1
CDR3 protein: CASGQDLNTEAFF

J gene: TRBJ1-1
V gene: TRBV12-3/TRBV12-4
CDR3 protein: CASSSQVTEAFF

J gene: TRBJ2-1
V gene: TRBV5-4
CDR3 protein: CASSLIINEQFF

J gene: TRBJ1-1
V gene: TRBV19
CDR3 protein: CASSIDPGEGTEAFF

J gene: TRBJ2-3
V gene: TRBV5-1
CDR3 protein: CASSLFDSSTDTQYF

J gene: TRBJ1-2
V gene: TRBV6-5
CDR3 protein: CASSYSGHNYGYTF

J gene: TRBJ2-3
V gene: TRBV28
CDR3 protein: CASNKLAGVSTDTQYF

J gene: TRBJ2-5
V gene: TRBV7-2
CDR3 protein: CASSPSAGGPYETQYF

J gene: TRBJ2-1
V gene: TRBV12-3/TRBV12-4
CDR3 protein: CASALDFSYNEQFF

J gene: TRBJ1-1
V gene: TRBV20-1
CDR3 protein: CSARGDRGRVTEAFF

J gene: TRBJ2-7
V gene: TRBV7-6
CDR3 protein: CASSPGTGYHEQYF

J gene: TRBJ2-1
V gene: TRBV6-1
CDR3 protein: CASRGGGSPRNEQFF

J gene: TRBJ2-5
V gene: TRBV5-1
CDR3 protein: CASSSTVEETQYF

J gene: TRBJ1-3
V gene: TRBV6-1
CDR3 protein: CAVRPGFSGNTIYF

J gene: TRBJ1-1
V gene: TRBV5-1
CDR3 protein: CASSRPGGDTEAFF